This T cell receptor (beta chain) was recorded in a study of control samples from healthy donors and cancer patients. The protocol was immunoSEQ multiplex PCR, while the TCRdb copy is restricted to in-frame clones and leaves out a portion. The repertoire holds under 150,000 clones, with 80% to 90% as singletons. The germline gives CDR1 DFQATT, CDR2 SNEGSKA (reference sequence). The CDR3 extends over 17 amino acids. V lost 3 bases to trimming and J lost 7 bases; unmatched junction nucleotides: 17. This clone was detected only a few times. The TCR was taken from a woman between 45 and 60 years old with colorectal cancer. The chain carries TRBV20-1 and TRBJ1-5; 8 bases line up with TRBD1. Sequenced material: PBMCs. This CDR3 reads CSASSGGWDRYSQPQHF. CDR3 in DNA: TGCAGTGCTAGTAGTGGTGGGTGGGACAGGTATAGCCAGCCCCAGCATTTT.